This T cell receptor beta chain emerged from a study of blood T cells in healthy people across ages. Overall study findings and caveats: The long-lived group displayed more naive CD4+ cells, plus higher diversity, than the aged donors did.

This clonotype came up a few times. The antigen is unknown. The V end was cut by 7 bases, the J end by 7 bases, with 7 bases between. CDR3 size: 11 residues. Germline values: CDR1 LGHDT, CDR2 YNNKEL (reference sequence). The use of a sample-barcoded 5' primer and a J-beta primer mix characterized a second PCR of roughly 6 to 11 cycles. From the 5' RACE reads, TCRdb called clonotypes with MiXCR, one entry per CDR3 protein. This sample has around 870,000 distinct CDR3 sequences, with around 30% found just once. Sample: blood. The sequence was obtained from a woman of 80 years or more in good health. The chain combines TRBV3-1 with TRBJ2-2, with D possibly being TRBD1 (6 bases). The CDR3 is CASKGVGELFF. The CDR3 bases are TGTGCCAGCAAGGGGGTCGGGGAGCTGTTTTTT.